Only a few counts were recorded for the clone carrying this T cell receptor (beta chain). The CDR3 consists of 14 residues. Germline V gene sequence: CDR1 SGHTA, CDR2 FQGNSA. V lost 0 bases and J lost 5, with 8 bases in between. Assay: immunoSEQ multiplex PCR; the TCRdb copy retains only in-frame clones and omits some. This table has 240,000 or so clones, roughly nine tenths appearing once. The record originates from a study of blood T cell repertoires in COVID-19. As for the study in general: Samples of COVID-19 (acute and convalescent) were obtained from the United States, Italy and Spain.

Sequencing was performed on peripheral blood. This rearrangement joins TRBV7-2 to TRBJ1-5, with D unresolved. This receptor was identified in a man aged 60-69 years with acute or convalescent COVID-19. This CDR3 reads CASSLASGDQPQHF. The CDR3 coding sequence is TGTGCCAGCAGCTTAGCATCGGGTGATCAGCCCCAGCATTTT.